Reported below is one T cell receptor beta chain. This sample stems from a study of blood T cell repertoires in COVID-19. Overall study: Specimens from acute and convalescent COVID-19 originated in the United States, Italy and Spain.

Original handling: Quantification of nucleated cells was approximated via reference gene primer amplification. This table comes from immunoSEQ multiplex PCR, and its TCRdb copy is limited to in-frame clones, with some not included. The V and J calls and clone size come from that table; D and trimming were worked out from the DNA. This table has around 100,000 clones, 70% to 80% appearing once. V dropped 7 bases and J dropped 2 bases, with 11 bases sitting between them. Germline-derived CDR1 and CDR2 are LGHNT and FRNRAP. The CDR3 is 13 amino acids. The sample consisted of peripheral blood. The chain recombines TRBV12-5 with TRBJ2-5; D gene uncertain. This TCR was sampled from a woman between 70 and 85 years old with acute or convalescent COVID-19. For the CDR3, the DNA is TGTGCTAGTGCCACAGTGTTACAAGAGACCCAGTACTTC. Its protein product is CASATVLQETQYF.